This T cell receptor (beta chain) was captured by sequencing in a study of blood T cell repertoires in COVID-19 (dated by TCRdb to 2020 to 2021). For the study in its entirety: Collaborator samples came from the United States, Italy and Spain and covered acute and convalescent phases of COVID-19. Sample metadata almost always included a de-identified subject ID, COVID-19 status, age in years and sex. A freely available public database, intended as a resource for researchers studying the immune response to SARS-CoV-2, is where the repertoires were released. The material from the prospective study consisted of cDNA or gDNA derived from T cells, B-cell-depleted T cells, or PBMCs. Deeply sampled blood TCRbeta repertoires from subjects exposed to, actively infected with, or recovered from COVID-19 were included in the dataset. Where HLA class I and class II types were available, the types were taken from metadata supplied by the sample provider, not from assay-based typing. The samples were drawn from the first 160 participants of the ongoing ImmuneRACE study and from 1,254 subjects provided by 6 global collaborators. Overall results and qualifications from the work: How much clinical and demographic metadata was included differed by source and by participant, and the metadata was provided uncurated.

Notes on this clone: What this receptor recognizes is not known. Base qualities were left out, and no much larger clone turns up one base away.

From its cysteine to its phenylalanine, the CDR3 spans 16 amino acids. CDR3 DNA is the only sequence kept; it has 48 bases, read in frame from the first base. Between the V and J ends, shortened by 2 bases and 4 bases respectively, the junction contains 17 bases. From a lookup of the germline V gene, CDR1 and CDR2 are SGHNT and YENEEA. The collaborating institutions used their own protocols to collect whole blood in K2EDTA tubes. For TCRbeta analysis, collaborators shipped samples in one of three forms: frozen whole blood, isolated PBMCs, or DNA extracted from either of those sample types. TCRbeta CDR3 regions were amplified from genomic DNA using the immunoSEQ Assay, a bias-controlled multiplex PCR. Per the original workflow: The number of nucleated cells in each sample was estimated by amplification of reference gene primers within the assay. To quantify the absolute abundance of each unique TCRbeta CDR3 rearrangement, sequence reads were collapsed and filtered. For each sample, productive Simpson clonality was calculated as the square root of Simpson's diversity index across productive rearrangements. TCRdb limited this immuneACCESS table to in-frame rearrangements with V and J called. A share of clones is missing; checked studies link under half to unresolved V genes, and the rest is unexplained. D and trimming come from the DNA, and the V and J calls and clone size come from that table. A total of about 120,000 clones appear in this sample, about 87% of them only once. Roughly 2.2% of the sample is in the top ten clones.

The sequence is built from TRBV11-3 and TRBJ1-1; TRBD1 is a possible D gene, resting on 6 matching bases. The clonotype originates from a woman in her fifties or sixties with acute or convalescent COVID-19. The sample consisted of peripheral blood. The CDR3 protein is CASSLRFNRAITEAFF. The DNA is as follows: TGTGCCAGCAGCTTACGCTTTAACAGGGCGATCACTGAAGCTTTCTTT.